What follows are 30 T cell receptor beta chains derived from one specimen sequenced in a study of blood T cell repertoires in COVID-19. Clones were read by immunoSEQ multiplex PCR, and TCRdb kept only the in-frame ones, dropping some. Of about 19,000 clones in the sample, about 87% were seen once. Source material: peripheral blood. The receptors come from a human donor in a cohort sampled during active COVID-19.

The V gene is TRBV6-1, the J gene TRBJ2-7; 10 bases fit TRBD2. Germline CDR1 reads MNHNS; CDR2 reads SASEGT. This CDR3 has 14 amino acids. Germline trimming cut 0 bases from V and 6 bases from J; bases unmatched to any gene: 2. The CDR3 spells CASSEAASGGEQYF. The CDR3 DNA follows: TGTGCCAGCAGTGAAGCGGCTAGCGGGGGCGAGCAGTACTTC.

V is TRBV6-5 and J is TRBJ1-4, with TRBD1 identical over 8 bases. The CDR3 extends over 15 amino acids. The V gene end was trimmed by 8 bases and the J gene end by 1 base; junction bases not matched to a gene: 6. Germline CDR1 is MNHEY and CDR2 is SVGAGI. DNA of the CDR3: TGTGCCAGCGTCAGGGGGCTCTTAACTAATGAAAAACTGTTTTTT. Its translation is CASVRGLLTNEKLFF.

V usage is TRBV5-1 and J usage is TRBJ2-3; D gene uncertain. V lost 1 base to trimming and J lost 2 bases, with 8 bases between them. The CDR3 is 14 amino acids. Germline lookup yields CDR1 SGHRS and CDR2 YFSETQ. The CDR3 reads CASSLQELTDTQYF. CDR3 bases: TGCGCCAGCAGCTTGCAGGAACTCACAGATACGCAGTATTTT.

This clone was found a few times. The CDR3 DNA is TGTGCCAGCAGGGATGACTTGCGCAATCAGCCCCAGCATTTT. Encoded protein: CASRDDLRNQPQHF. V usage is TRBV6-5 and J usage is TRBJ1-5; D gene uncertain. CDR1 is MNHEY, CDR2 SVGAGI, per germline. Trimming left V 6 bases short and J 2 bases short, with 11 bases between. The CDR3 consists of 14 residues.

The chain has TRBV6-5 and TRBJ1-5; the D is unclear. CDR1 MNHEY and CDR2 SVGAGI come from the germline V gene. V was pared by 2 bases and J by 6 bases, with 8 bases between. The CDR3 totals 13 residues. The CDR3: CASSYAGSQPQHF. The DNA of the CDR3 is TGTGCCAGCAGTTACGCAGGAAGTCAGCCCCAGCATTTT.

The rearrangement joins TRBV9 to TRBJ1-2; 7 bases agree with TRBD1. After removal of 4 bases from V and 7 bases from J, the junction contained 4 bases not matched to a gene. The CDR3 has 12 amino acids. Germline-derived CDR1 and CDR2 are SGDLS and YYNGEE. DNA for the CDR3: TGTGCCAGCAGCACAGGGGTCTTTGGCTACACCTTC. This translates into CASSTGVFGYTF.

This clone was detected only once. The chain combines TRBV20-1 with TRBJ2-1; 11 bases match TRBD2. Germline CDR1 reads DFQATT; CDR2 reads SNEGSKA (reference sequence). J was trimmed by 16 bases and V by 3 bases; bases with no gene match: 5. The CDR3 length is 11 residues. The CDR3 DNA reads TGCAGTGCTAGGGAACTAGCGGGAGAATTCTTC. Its protein is CSARELAGEFF.

This clone has just a few counts. V is TRBV5-5 and J is TRBJ1-5, with TRBD1 as a possible D gene (6 bases). This CDR3 spans 16 amino acids. The V end was cut by 3 bases, the J end by 4 bases, with 17 bases between. The germline V gene has CDR1 SGHKS and CDR2 YYEKEE (reference sequence). This CDR3 reads CASSSQPTGFNQPQHF. The DNA for the CDR3 is TGTGCCAGCAGCTCCCAACCGACAGGATTTAATCAGCCCCAGCATTTT.

The chain joins TRBV6-6 to TRBJ1-6; 7 nucleotides line up with TRBD1. The J segment lost 7 bases and the V segment lost 6 bases, leaving 6 bases of the junction unmatched. CDR3 length equals 14 residues. Looked up from germline, CDR1 is MNHNY and CDR2 is SVGAGI (reference sequence). CDR3 sequence: CASSDRAINSPLHF. The CDR3 region has the DNA TGTGCCAGCAGCGACAGGGCCATCAATTCACCCCTCCACTTT.

The chain recombines TRBV10-3 with TRBJ1-1; D is unresolved. The length of the CDR3 is 16 residues. The germline gives CDR1 ENHRY, CDR2 SYGVKD. V lost 0 bases, J lost 4 bases, and 15 bases lay in between. The chain's CDR3 is CAISESHLGVITEAFF. The CDR3 nucleotides are TGTGCCATCAGTGAGTCCCACCTAGGAGTCATCACTGAAGCTTTCTTT.

This chain uses TRBV19 with TRBJ2-5; the D gene is possibly TRBD2 (6 bases). Trimming shortened V by 10 bases and J by 5 bases, and 14 bases separated the two germline ends. The CDR3 is 12 residues long. Looked up from germline, CDR1 is LNHDA and CDR2 is SQIVND (reference sequence). Written as DNA, the CDR3 is TGTGCCACCCGTGAGGAGGGGGAGACCCAGTACTTC. Protein product: CATREEGETQYF.

The chain links TRBV27 to TRBJ2-1; TRBD2 is a possible D gene (5 bases). The length of the CDR3 is 15 residues. Germline V CDR1 and CDR2: MNHEY, SMNVEV (reference sequence). The V and J ends lost 6 bases and 1 base respectively, with 13 bases between them. CDR3 bases: TGTGCCAGCAGCCCCTCGGAGCGGTCCTACAATGAGCAGTTCTTC. Amino acid sequence: CASSPSERSYNEQFF.

This clone was observed once. The rearrangement links TRBV6-5 to TRBJ2-1, with TRBD2 identical over 7 bases. Per the germline V gene, CDR1 is MNHEY and CDR2 is SVGAGI. This CDR3 comprises 13 residues. The V and J ends lost 4 bases and 12 bases, in that order; junction bases with no gene match: 9. The CDR3 region is CASSFKWEGRQFF. CDR3 bases: TGTGCCAGCAGTTTCAAATGGGAGGGACGGCAGTTCTTC.

The CDR3, as DNA: TGTGCCATCAGTGGATTAGCGGGAGATACCGGGGAGCTGTTTTTT. This codes for CAISGLAGDTGELFF. The chain uses TRBV10-3 and TRBJ2-2; 9 bases map to TRBD2. CDR3 size: 15 residues. The J segment lost 5 bases and the V segment lost 4 bases, leaving 5 bases of the junction unmatched. Germline loops: CDR1 ENHRY, CDR2 SYGVKD.

V is TRBV2 and J is TRBJ1-5; TRBD1 aligns across 8 bases. Germline values: CDR1 SNHLY, CDR2 FYNNEI. The V and J ends lost 6 bases and 2 bases, in that order; junction bases with no gene match: 12. This CDR3 is built from 17 residues. CDR3 sequence reads: CASSHEQGGYGNQPQHF. The CDR3 DNA follows: TGTGCCAGCAGCCACGAACAGGGGGGATACGGCAATCAGCCCCAGCATTTT.

In regard to this clone: At the DNA level, this CDR3 is encoded by other sequences in the same sample as well. The chain combines TRBV5-1 with TRBJ1-5, with 10 bases fitting TRBD1. The CDR3 extends over 14 amino acids. V was pared by 2 bases and J by 7 bases, with 3 bases of the junction left unmatched. Germline CDR1 reads SGHRS; CDR2 reads YFSETQ. In nucleotides, the CDR3 is TGCGCCAGCAGCTTCGGGACAGGGGTCCAGCCCCAGCATTTT. Protein sequence: CASSFGTGVQPQHF.

The rearrangement uses TRBV5-4 and TRBJ2-1, with 9 bases lining up with TRBD2. V lost 0 bases, J lost 4 bases, and 8 bases stayed unmatched. The CDR3 contains 17 residues. The germline CDR1 and CDR2 sequences are SGHNT and YYREEE (reference sequence). DNA for the CDR3: TGTGCCAGCAGCTTGGGGGGTGGCGGGAGGGTGTACAATGAGCAGTTCTTC. Its protein product is CASSLGGGGRVYNEQFF.

This chain joins TRBV19 and TRBJ2-7; D is perhaps TRBD2 (6 bases). Deletions cut 4 bases from V and 2 bases from J, with 12 bases between. CDR3 length: 14 amino acids. In germline, CDR1 is LNHDA, CDR2 SQIVND (reference sequence). The CDR3 DNA follows: TGTGCCAGTAGTAATCGGGACTCCACCTACGAGCAGTACTTC. Translating it yields CASSNRDSTYEQYF.

This clone has only one observation. The chain is built from TRBV20-1 and TRBJ2-7, with D tentatively TRBD1 (6 bases). This CDR3 spans 19 amino acids. Germline CDR1 and CDR2: DFQATT and SNEGSKA (reference sequence). The V end lost 3 bases, the J end lost 2 bases, and 29 bases lay between the germline ends. The CDR3 nucleotides are TGCAGTGCTAGTGGTAGGGGCAGGGGCGTTATTGAAGTTGCCTACGAGCAGTACTTC. It encodes CSASGRGRGVIEVAYEQYF.

The V call is TRBV10-1, the J call TRBJ1-1; 8 nucleotides line up with TRBD1. The germline gives CDR1 WNHNN, CDR2 SYGVQD (reference sequence). With 3 bases clipped from V and 2 bases from J, the junction kept 11 bases outside the gene matches. The CDR3 runs 17 residues. CDR3 amino acids: CASSDLPGQAGNTEAFF. The DNA of the CDR3 is TGCGCCAGCAGTGATCTACCGGGACAGGCTGGAAACACTGAAGCTTTCTTT.

V and J are TRBV19 and TRBJ2-1; D possibly corresponds to TRBD2 (5 bases). Trimming removed 1 base at V and 4 bases at J, with 8 bases between. The CDR3 spans 14 residues. The germline V gene has CDR1 LNHDA and CDR2 SQIVND (reference sequence). The CDR3 DNA reads as TGTGCCAGTAGTATAGGAGGGAAGTACAATGAGCAGTTCTTC. Translated: CASSIGGKYNEQFF.

In this sample, this clone turned up once. The chain uses TRBV5-6 and TRBJ2-1; D gene uncertain. Germline CDR1 is SGHDT and CDR2 is YYEEEE. Trimming took 0 bases from V and 4 from J, leaving 8 bases between them. The CDR3 extends over 14 amino acids. The CDR3, as DNA: TGTGCCAGCAGCTTGGTTTCAGATTACAATGAGCAGTTCTTC. Its translation is CASSLVSDYNEQFF.

This chain joins TRBV5-4 and TRBJ2-4, with TRBD1 identical over 9 bases. The germline V gene encodes CDR1 SGHNT and CDR2 YYREEE (reference sequence). The ends lost 4 bases at V and 9 bases at J; junction bases unmatched: 11. The CDR3 consists of 15 residues. The CDR3 coding sequence is TGTGCCAGCAGCCCATGGACAGGGGAGTCAAGCATTCAGTACTTC. Its protein is CASSPWTGESSIQYF.

J is TRBJ1-5 and V is TRBV3-1 (or the pseudogene TRBV3-2); 10 bases fit TRBD1. The CDR3 extends over 14 amino acids. The J segment lost 5 bases and the V segment lost 5 bases, leaving 3 bases of the junction unmatched. The V gene's germline CDR1 is LGHDT and CDR2 YNNKEL (reference sequence). CDR3 nucleotides: TGTGCCAGCAGCGCGGGGACAGGGGATCAGCCCCAGCATTTT. Its translation is CASSAGTGDQPQHF.

The V gene is TRBV10-1, the J gene TRBJ2-7; maybe TRBD2 (6 bases). This CDR3 comprises 12 residues. V gave up 5 bases and J gave up 2 bases, with 7 bases separating them. Germline V gene data show CDR1 as WNHNN and CDR2 as SYGVQD (reference sequence). CDR3 in amino acids: CASSPSAYEQYF. The CDR3 DNA sequence: TGCGCCAGCAGTCCTAGCGCCTACGAGCAGTACTTC.

This chain connects TRBV4-1 to TRBJ2-1; D is perhaps TRBD1 (6 bases). CDR1 is MGHRA, CDR2 YSYEKL, per germline. V gave up 0 bases and J gave up 7 bases, with 10 bases separating them. The CDR3 length is 14 residues. The CDR3 protein is CASSQDWTANEQFF. DNA for the CDR3: TGCGCCAGCAGCCAAGATTGGACAGCAAATGAGCAGTTCTTC.

The chain has TRBV2 and TRBJ1-2; D is possibly TRBD1 (6 bases). CDR3 length equals 14 residues. V was pared by 6 bases and J by 5 bases, with 16 bases between. Germline CDR1 is SNHLY and CDR2 is FYNNEI. The DNA for the CDR3 is TGTGCCAGCAGGGCCTACAGGGAGGGGTATGGCTACACCTTC. This translates into CASRAYREGYGYTF.

The rearrangement links TRBV15 to TRBJ2-7; D perhaps matches TRBD2 (6 bases). The germline gives CDR1 LNHNV, CDR2 YYDKDF (reference sequence). This CDR3 is built from 13 residues. Trimming took off 0 bases at V and 6 bases at J, with 9 bases between the two ends. The CDR3 bases are TGTGCCACCAGCAGAGATAGGGGAGGCGAGCAGTACTTC. This encodes CATSRDRGGEQYF.

J is TRBJ1-5 and V is TRBV28; D ambiguous. Trimming shortened V by 2 bases and J by 3 bases, and 8 bases separated the two germline ends. Looked up from germline, CDR1 is MDHEN and CDR2 is SYDVKM. This CDR3 is 14 amino acids long. CDR3 residues: CASSLSTHNQPQHF. CDR3 nucleotides: TGTGCCAGCAGTTTAAGCACCCACAATCAGCCCCAGCATTTT.

This rearrangement joins TRBV13 to TRBJ2-7; 10 bases map to TRBD2. The CDR3 consists of 20 residues. Germline values: CDR1 PRHDT, CDR2 FYEKMQ (reference sequence). Germline trimming cut 5 bases from V and 3 bases from J; bases unmatched to any gene: 22. The CDR3 reads CASSRSEVAGGPEFNYEQYF. The CDR3 nucleotides read TGTGCCAGCAGCCGATCAGAGGTAGCGGGAGGCCCCGAATTTAACTACGAGCAGTACTTC.